This T cell receptor (beta chain) was sequenced in a study of CD8 T cells in Susac syndrome. CD8+ and CD4+ T cells circulating in blood were sequenced for TCR beta. Treatment-naive patients with stable or active relapsing-remitting disease served as multiple sclerosis controls. TEMRA cells were FACS-enriched, while CD8+ and CD4+ T cells were negatively isolated. This CDR3 region has 18 residues. Germline V gene lookup returns CDR1 KGHDR and CDR2 SFDVKD. V shed 4 bases and J 7 bases; nucleotides not matched to a gene: 11. When the RNA was reverse transcribed, random hexamers were used with an input of about 0.5 to 1 ug. Amplification of TCR beta CDR3 was carried out by immunoSEQ multiplex PCR, which covered 54 Vbeta and 13 Jbeta segments. One entry per CDR3 protein results from TCRdb running MiXCR on the immunoSEQ multiplex PCR reads. The sample lists 150,000 to 200,000 distinct CDR3 sequences, approximately 93% occurring once.

Material for sequencing was CD4+ T cells from PBMCs. The clonotype was recovered from a human donor with multiple sclerosis. This rearrangement joins TRBV24-1 to TRBJ2-1; 14 positions agree with TRBD2. The CDR3 nucleotides read TGTGCCACCAGTGACACCTCCCGCCGGACTAGCGGGAGGAATGAGCAGTTCTTC. Its translation is CATSDTSRRTSGRNEQFF.